Presented here are 30 T cell receptor beta chains from one specimen sequenced in a study of blood T cell repertoires in COVID-19. Data came from immunoSEQ multiplex PCR; TCRdb stores just in-frame clones and leaves some out. The sample shows about 83,000 clones, approximately 86% of them seen only once. The specimen was peripheral blood. All receptors come from an elderly man with active or convalescent COVID-19.

The chain carries TRBV6-6 and TRBJ2-2; 13 positions agree with TRBD2. Germline V gene data show CDR1 as MNHNY and CDR2 as SVGAGI (reference sequence). The CDR3 sequence is 15 residues long. V was pared by 6 bases and J by 5 bases, with 3 bases of the junction left unmatched. CDR3 protein: CASRGLAGVTGELFF. The CDR3 bases are TGTGCCAGCAGAGGACTAGCGGGAGTTACCGGGGAGCTGTTTTTT.

The chain links TRBV9 to TRBJ1-2, with D perhaps matching TRBD1 (6 bases). Trimming cost V 2 bases and J 8 bases, with 10 bases left between them. Germline assignment: CDR1 SGDLS and CDR2 YYNGEE. The CDR3 has 12 residues. In DNA, the CDR3 is TGTGCCAGCAGCGTGAATCAGGGGGGCTACACCTTC. It is translated as CASSVNQGGYTF.

The sample holds a few counts of this clone. The chain is built from TRBV5-1 and TRBJ2-5, with a weak D call TRBD2 (5 bases). CDR3 length: 14 amino acids. Trimming stripped 4 bases from V and 0 bases from J, with 10 bases between. Germline lookup yields CDR1 SGHRS and CDR2 YFSETQ. The CDR3 sequence: CASSQLLDQETQYF. CDR3 bases: TGCGCCAGCAGCCAACTACTAGACCAAGAGACCCAGTACTTC.

The chain carries TRBV5-1 and TRBJ1-2, with 8 positions matching TRBD1. This CDR3 spans 17 amino acids. Germline V lookup: CDR1 SGHRS, CDR2 YFSETQ. The trim removed 0 bases at V and 0 bases at J, leaving 7 bases unmatched. CDR3 sequence reads: CASSLESGGSSNYGYTF. CDR3 DNA: TGCGCCAGCAGCTTGGAATCAGGGGGCTCATCTAACTATGGCTACACCTTC.

J is TRBJ1-1 and V is TRBV19; D is possibly TRBD1 (6 bases). CDR1 is LNHDA, CDR2 SQIVND, per germline (reference sequence). V was pared by 8 bases and J by 4 bases, with 17 bases between. The CDR3 totals 14 residues. The CDR3 here is CASAQADRRTEAFF. The CDR3 DNA is TGTGCCAGTGCTCAAGCGGACAGACGCACTGAAGCTTTCTTT.

The rearrangement joins TRBV6-4 to TRBJ1-2; 8 nucleotides match TRBD1. This CDR3 is 14 amino acids long. Trimming removed 3 bases from V and 8 bases from J; junction bases left unmatched: 8. Germline CDR1 reads MRHNA; CDR2 reads SNTAGT. DNA for the CDR3: TGTGCCAGCAGTGATGGACAGGGAGGGAGCGGCTACACCTTC. This codes for CASSDGQGGSGYTF.

The chain has TRBV30 and TRBJ2-5; TRBD2 is a possible D gene (6 bases). V gave up 3 bases and J gave up 4 bases, with 12 bases separating them. The length of the CDR3 is 13 residues. Germline assignment: CDR1 GTSNPN and CDR2 SVGIG (reference sequence). The CDR3 nucleotides read TGTGCCTGGAGGGTCGGGGGAGGAGAGACCCAGTACTTC. It specifies CAWRVGGGETQYF. Filled out from reference TRBV30 and TRBJ2-5, the complete variable domain reads SQTIHQWPATLVQPVGSPLSLECTVEGTSNPNLYWYRQAAGRGLQLLFYSVGIGQISSEVPQNLSASRPQDRQFILSSKKLLLSDSGFYLCAWRVGGGETQYFGPGTRLLVL.

The chain carries TRBV11-2 and TRBJ2-5; no firm D call. The V gene's germline CDR1 is SGHAT and CDR2 FQNNGV. The V end was cut by 3 bases, the J end by 2 bases, with 7 bases between. This CDR3 contains 13 residues. Here the CDR3 reads CASSFGQQETQYF. CDR3 nucleotides: TGTGCCAGCAGCTTTGGGCAACAAGAGACCCAGTACTTC.

In its sample, this clone was seen a few times. The chain joins TRBV28 to TRBJ1-5; 9 bases agree with TRBD1. The germline V gene has CDR1 MDHEN and CDR2 SYDVKM. Losses at the gene ends were 6 bases for V and 6 bases for J; bases not matched to a gene: 6. This CDR3 is built from 14 residues. CDR3 DNA sequence: TGTGCCAGCAGCAACAGGGGGCCCAGTCAGCCCCAGCATTTT. It codes for CASSNRGPSQPQHF.

The rearrangement links TRBV11-2 to TRBJ1-2, with 8 bases identical to TRBD1. The CDR3 is made up of 16 amino acids. The junction had 11 bases not matched to a gene; V was cut back by 5 bases and J by 3 bases. CDR1 and CDR2 (germline): SGHAT, FQNNGV. DNA for the CDR3: TGTGCCAGCAGCCAACTCGGACAGGGAGAATACTATGGCTACACCTTC. Translation gives CASSQLGQGEYYGYTF.

This chain connects TRBV24-1 to TRBJ2-2; 7 positions match TRBD2. The length of the CDR3 is 15 residues. The junction had 6 bases not matched to a gene; V was cut back by 3 bases and J by 6 bases. Germline-derived CDR1 and CDR2 are KGHDR and SFDVKD. CDR3 bases: TGTGCCACCAGTGATCCACTAGCGAGTGCCGGGGAGCTGTTTTTT. As protein: CATSDPLASAGELFF.

The rearrangement links TRBV19 to TRBJ2-5; weak D call: TRBD1 (6 bases). The germline CDR1 and CDR2 sequences are LNHDA and SQIVND (reference sequence). This CDR3 region has 13 residues. The V end lost 3 bases, the J end lost 5 bases, and 10 bases lay between the germline ends. The CDR3 protein is CASSILRGETQYF. CDR3 bases: TGTGCCAGTAGTATCCTCAGGGGCGAGACCCAGTACTTC.

This chain links TRBV7-2 with TRBJ2-5; 10 positions agree with TRBD2. In germline, CDR1 is SGHTA, CDR2 FQGNSA. CDR3 length equals 16 residues. After removal of 5 bases from V and 1 base from J, the junction contained 7 bases not matched to a gene. The DNA for the CDR3 is TGTGCCAGCAGCCCACGGACTAGCGGCCTCCAAGAGACCCAGTACTTC. Its protein is CASSPRTSGLQETQYF. The full variable domain, rest sourced from reference TRBV7-2 and TRBJ2-5, is GAGVSQSPSNKVTEKGKDVELRCDPISGHTALYWYRQSLGQGLEFLIYFQGNSAPDKSGLPSDRFSAERTGGSVSTLTIQRTQQEDSAVYLCASSPRTSGLQETQYFGPGTRLLVL.

CDR3 DNA: TGCAGCGCCGTGACAGGGCGGGGGGGGATGAACACTGAAGCTTTCTTT. Amino acid sequence: CSAVTGRGGMNTEAFF. The rearrangement uses TRBV29-1 and TRBJ1-1, with TRBD1 identical over 7 bases. J was trimmed by 0 bases and V by 7 bases; bases with no gene match: 14. Germline assignment: CDR1 SQVTM and CDR2 ANQGSEA. This CDR3 spans 16 amino acids. The whole variable domain, remainder taken from reference TRBV29-1 and TRBJ1-1, is SAVISQKPSRDICQRGTSLTIQCQVDSQVTMMFWYRQQPGQSLTLIATANQGSEATYESGFVIDKFPISRPNLTFSTLTVSNMSPEDSSIYLCSAVTGRGGMNTEAFFGQGTRLTVV.

The chain is built from TRBV4-1 and TRBJ2-1; a weak D match, TRBD2 (6 bases). V lost 3 bases, J lost 1 base, and 13 bases lay in between. Germline CDR1 is MGHRA and CDR2 is YSYEKL. The CDR3 runs to 16 residues. The CDR3 coding sequence is TGCGCCAGCAGCCACGGGAACGGGGGTTCCTACAATGAGCAGTTCTTC. Translated: CASSHGNGGSYNEQFF.

This chain links TRBV20-1 with TRBJ1-5, with 8 bases that match TRBD1. The CDR3 loop spans 13 amino acids. J was trimmed by 5 bases and V by 6 bases; bases with no gene match: 6. The germline V gene has CDR1 DFQATT and CDR2 SNEGSKA (reference sequence). The CDR3 loop reads CSASMDRDQPQHF. The CDR3 region has the DNA TGCAGTGCCAGTATGGACAGGGATCAGCCCCAGCATTTT.

V and J are TRBV18 and TRBJ2-6; D is unresolved. CDR1 KGHSH and CDR2 LQKENI come from the germline V gene. V was clipped by 3 bases and J by 3 bases, with 9 bases between them. The CDR3 is 15 residues long. CDR3 nucleotides: TGTGCCAGCTCACCGCTTAGCCGTGGGGCCAACGTCCTGACTTTC. It specifies CASSPLSRGANVLTF.

The chain couples TRBV5-6 to TRBJ1-1; the D is unclear. V shed 4 bases and J shed 4 bases, with 5 bases lying between them. The CDR3 spans 11 residues. Germline assignment: CDR1 SGHDT and CDR2 YYEEEE. DNA for the CDR3: TGTGCCAGCAGCCGGAGCACTGAAGCTTTCTTT. This gives the protein CASSRSTEAFF.

This chain joins TRBV29-1 and TRBJ2-7, with a weak D call TRBD2 (5 bases). V was shortened by 2 bases and J by 5 bases, with 7 bases between the two germline ends. Germline CDR1 SQVTM, CDR2 ANQGSEA. The CDR3 consists of 11 residues. CDR3 in amino acids: CSVETGNEQYV. In DNA, the CDR3 is TGCAGCGTTGAAACGGGGAACGAGCAGTACGTC.

This clone was observed a handful of times. The chain couples TRBV6-5 to TRBJ1-1, with a tentative D call TRBD1 (5 bases). Trimming cost V 6 bases and J 0 bases, with 8 bases left between them. This CDR3 contains 13 residues. The germline gives CDR1 MNHEY, CDR2 SVGAGI. CDR3 coding DNA: TGTGCCAGCAGGGACAATATGAACACTGAAGCTTTCTTT. Residues: CASRDNMNTEAFF.

The chain couples TRBV28 to TRBJ1-1; 11 bases agree with TRBD1. This CDR3 has 16 residues. Germline V gives CDR1 MDHEN, CDR2 SYDVKM. V lost 6 bases, J lost 7 bases, and 13 bases stayed unmatched. CDR3 amino acids: CASSYGRWTGGNEAFF. CDR3 nucleotide sequence: TGTGCCAGCAGCTATGGGCGGTGGACAGGGGGCAATGAAGCTTTCTTT.

The chain couples TRBV15 to TRBJ1-5; D is perhaps TRBD1 (6 bases). CDR1 is LNHNV and CDR2 is YYDKDF in the germline V gene (reference sequence). V lost 0 bases, J lost 7 bases, and 19 bases lay in between. The CDR3 is 17 amino acids. The CDR3 is CATSRDERQGSWQPQHF. The CDR3 DNA follows: TGTGCCACCAGCAGAGATGAACGGCAGGGGTCGTGGCAGCCCCAGCATTTT.

The chain recombines TRBV5-1 with TRBJ2-1; TRBD1 is a possible D gene (5 bases). CDR3 length: 16 residues. The V gene's germline CDR1 is SGHRS and CDR2 YFSETQ. V lost 0 bases and J 1 base, leaving 11 bases between the germline ends. CDR3 coding DNA: TGCGCCAGCAGCTTGGAAGGGGCTAAGTCCTACAATGAGCAGTTCTTC. Its translation: CASSLEGAKSYNEQFF.

The V call is TRBV19, the J call TRBJ1-5, with D unclear. The germline CDR1 and CDR2 sequences are LNHDA and SQIVND (reference sequence). The V end was cut by 1 base, the J end by 4 bases, with 8 bases between. The CDR3 covers 14 residues. The CDR3, as DNA: TGTGCCAGTAGTATAGTGGCAGGTAATCAGCCCCAGCATTTT. It codes for CASSIVAGNQPQHF.

The chain combines TRBV10-3 with TRBJ2-3; tentatively, D is TRBD2 (5 bases). V was cut by 2 bases and J by 5 bases, with 8 bases left in between. The germline V gene encodes CDR1 ENHRY and CDR2 SYGVKD. The CDR3 has 13 residues. CDR3 nucleotides: TGTGCCATCAGTGAGGAAGGGAGAGATACGCAGTATTTT. Translated: CAISEEGRDTQYF.

V is TRBV15 and J is TRBJ1-5; D not resolved. Germline V gene lookup returns CDR1 LNHNV and CDR2 YYDKDF (reference sequence). V was trimmed by 3 bases and J by 4 bases, leaving 4 bases between them. The CDR3 spans 12 residues. Here the CDR3 DNA reads TGTGCCACCAGCAGTCCTAATCAGCCCCAGCATTTT. Translating gives CATSSPNQPQHF.

The sample holds a few counts of this clone. This sequence joins TRBV3-1 (or the pseudogene TRBV3-2) and TRBJ1-2; no clear D gene. Germline-derived CDR1 and CDR2 are LGHDT and YNNKEL (reference sequence). The CDR3 totals 18 residues. V shed 1 base and J shed 2 bases, with 20 bases lying between them. CDR3 protein: CASSQGLRASVRNYGYTF. The CDR3 DNA reads TGTGCCAGCAGCCAAGGCCTCCGAGCCAGCGTTAGGAACTATGGCTACACCTTC.

The CDR3: CASRSQGYNEQFF. CDR3 in DNA: TGTGCCAGCAGGTCCCAGGGTTACAATGAGCAGTTCTTC. This chain uses TRBV11-3 with TRBJ2-1; D is possibly TRBD1 (5 bases). The CDR3 covers 13 residues. V dropped 6 bases and J dropped 4 bases, with 10 bases sitting between them. Germline V lookup: CDR1 SGHNT, CDR2 YENEEA.

The chain couples TRBV3-1 (or the pseudogene TRBV3-2) to TRBJ2-1; tentatively, D is TRBD2 (7 bases). V lost 2 bases to trimming and J lost 2 bases, with 10 bases between them. The CDR3 spans 15 residues. Germline CDR1 is LGHDT and CDR2 is YNNKEL (reference sequence). DNA for the CDR3: TGTGCCAGCAGCCAACGAGGGGGGGCCTACAATGAGCAGTTCTTC. This translates into CASSQRGGAYNEQFF.

This clone occurred once. J is TRBJ1-2 and V is TRBV6-5, with TRBD1 matching 7 bases. V gave up 6 bases and J gave up 3 bases; unmatched junction bases: 7. CDR3 length: 14 residues. The germline gives CDR1 MNHEY, CDR2 SVGAGI. The chain's CDR3 is CASRTDRNDYGYTF. DNA of the CDR3: TGTGCCAGCAGGACGGACAGGAACGACTATGGCTACACCTTC.